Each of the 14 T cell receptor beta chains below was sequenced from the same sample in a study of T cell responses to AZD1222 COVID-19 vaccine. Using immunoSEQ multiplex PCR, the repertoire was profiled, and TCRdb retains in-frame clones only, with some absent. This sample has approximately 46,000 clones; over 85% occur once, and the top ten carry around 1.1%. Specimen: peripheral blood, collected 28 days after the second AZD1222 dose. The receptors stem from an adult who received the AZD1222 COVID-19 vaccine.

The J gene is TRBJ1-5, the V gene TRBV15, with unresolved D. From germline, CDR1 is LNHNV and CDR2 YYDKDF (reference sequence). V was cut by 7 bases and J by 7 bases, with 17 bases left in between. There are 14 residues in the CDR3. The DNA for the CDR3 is TGTGCCACCACCCCTCGGGTGGGAGGGCAGCCCCAGCATTTT. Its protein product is CATTPRVGGQPQHF.

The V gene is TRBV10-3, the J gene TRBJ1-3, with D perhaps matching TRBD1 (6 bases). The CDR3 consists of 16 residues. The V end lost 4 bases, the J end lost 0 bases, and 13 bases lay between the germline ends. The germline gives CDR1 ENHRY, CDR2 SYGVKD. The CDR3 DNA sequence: TGTGCCATCAGTGTCCAGGGGCAAACCTCTGGAAACACCATATATTTT. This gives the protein CAISVQGQTSGNTIYF.

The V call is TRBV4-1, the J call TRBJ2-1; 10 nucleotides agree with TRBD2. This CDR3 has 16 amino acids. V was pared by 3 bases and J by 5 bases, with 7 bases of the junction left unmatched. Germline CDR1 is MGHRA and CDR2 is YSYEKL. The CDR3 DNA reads TGCGCCAGCAGCCAGGGACCCGGACTAGCGGACAATGAGCAGTTCTTC. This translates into CASSQGPGLADNEQFF.

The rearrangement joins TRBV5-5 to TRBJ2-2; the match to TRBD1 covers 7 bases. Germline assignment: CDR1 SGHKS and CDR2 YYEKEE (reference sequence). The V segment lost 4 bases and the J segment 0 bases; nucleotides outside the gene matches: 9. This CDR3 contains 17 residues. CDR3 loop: CASSPLQGPTNTGELFF. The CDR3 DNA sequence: TGTGCCAGCAGCCCGTTACAGGGGCCGACGAACACCGGGGAGCTGTTTTTT.

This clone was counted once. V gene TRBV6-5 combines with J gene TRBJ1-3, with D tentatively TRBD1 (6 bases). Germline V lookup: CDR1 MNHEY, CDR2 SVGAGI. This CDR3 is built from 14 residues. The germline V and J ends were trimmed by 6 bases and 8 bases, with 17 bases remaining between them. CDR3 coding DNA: TGTGCCAGCAGCCCGGAGGGGGTTAAACACACCATATATTTT. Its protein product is CASSPEGVKHTIYF.

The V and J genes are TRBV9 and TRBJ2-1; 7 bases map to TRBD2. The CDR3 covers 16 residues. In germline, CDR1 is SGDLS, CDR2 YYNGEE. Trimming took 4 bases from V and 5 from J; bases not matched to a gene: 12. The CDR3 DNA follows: TGTGCCAGCAGCCCCAAGGGCGGGAGTCGCCACAATGAGCAGTTCTTC. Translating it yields CASSPKGGSRHNEQFF. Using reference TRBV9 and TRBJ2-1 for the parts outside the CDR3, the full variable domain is DSGVTQTPKHLITATGQRVTLRCSPRSGDLSVYWYQQSLDQGLQFLIQYYNGEERAKGNILERFSAQQFPDLHSELNLSSLELGDSALYFCASSPKGGSRHNEQFFGPGTRLTVL.

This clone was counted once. CDR3 sequence: CASSDYGGASNQPQHF. The CDR3 DNA reads TGTGCCAGCAGTGATTACGGGGGGGCTAGCAATCAGCCCCAGCATTTT. This chain links TRBV6-1 with TRBJ1-5; a weak D match, TRBD1 (6 bases). The ends were cut back, 3 bases at V and 0 bases at J, with 12 bases in the middle. Germline V lookup: CDR1 MNHNS, CDR2 SASEGT. The CDR3 covers 16 residues.

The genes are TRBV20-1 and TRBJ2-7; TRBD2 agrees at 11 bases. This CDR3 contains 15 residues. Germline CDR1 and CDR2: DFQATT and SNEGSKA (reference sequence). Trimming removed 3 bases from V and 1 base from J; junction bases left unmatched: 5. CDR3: CSASKGLAASYEQYF. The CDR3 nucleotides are TGCAGTGCTAGTAAGGGACTAGCGGCTTCCTACGAGCAGTACTTC.

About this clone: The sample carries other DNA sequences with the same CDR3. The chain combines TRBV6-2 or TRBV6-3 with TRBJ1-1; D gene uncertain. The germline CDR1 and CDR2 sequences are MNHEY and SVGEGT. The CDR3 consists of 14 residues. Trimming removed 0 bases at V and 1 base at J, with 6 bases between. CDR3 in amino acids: CASSYSTGNTEAFF. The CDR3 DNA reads TGTGCCAGCAGTTACTCGACCGGGAACACTGAAGCTTTCTTT.

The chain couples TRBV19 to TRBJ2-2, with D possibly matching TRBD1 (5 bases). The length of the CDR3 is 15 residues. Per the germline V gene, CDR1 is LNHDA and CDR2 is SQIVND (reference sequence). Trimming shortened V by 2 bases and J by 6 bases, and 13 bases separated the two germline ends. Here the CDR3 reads CASSITPRTPGELFF. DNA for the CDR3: TGTGCCAGTAGTATAACACCGAGGACACCCGGGGAGCTGTTTTTT.

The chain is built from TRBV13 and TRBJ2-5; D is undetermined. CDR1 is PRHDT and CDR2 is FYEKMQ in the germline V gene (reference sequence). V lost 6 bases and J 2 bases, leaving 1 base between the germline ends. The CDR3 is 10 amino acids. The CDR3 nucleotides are TGTGCCAGCAGTCAAGAGACCCAGTACTTC. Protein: CASSQETQYF.

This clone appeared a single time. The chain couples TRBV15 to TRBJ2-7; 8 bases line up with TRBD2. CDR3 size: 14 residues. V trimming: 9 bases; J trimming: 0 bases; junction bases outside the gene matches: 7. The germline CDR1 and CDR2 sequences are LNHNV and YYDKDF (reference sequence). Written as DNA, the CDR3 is TGTGCCACTAAACTAGCGGTAAGCTCCTACGAGCAGTACTTC. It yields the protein CATKLAVSSYEQYF.

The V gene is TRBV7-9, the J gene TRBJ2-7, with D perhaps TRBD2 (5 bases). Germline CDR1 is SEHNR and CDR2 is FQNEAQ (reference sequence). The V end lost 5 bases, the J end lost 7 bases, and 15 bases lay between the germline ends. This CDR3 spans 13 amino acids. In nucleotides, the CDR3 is TGTGCCAGCAGCCCCTCGAGGGATGGAGAGCAGTACTTC. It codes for CASSPSRDGEQYF.

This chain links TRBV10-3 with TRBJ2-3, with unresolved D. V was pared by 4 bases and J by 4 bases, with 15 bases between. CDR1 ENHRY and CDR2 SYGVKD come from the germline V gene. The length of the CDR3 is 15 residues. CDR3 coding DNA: TGTGCCATCAGTGCACAGTTCCTTTGGGCAGATACGCAGTATTTT. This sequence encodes CAISAQFLWADTQYF.